One T cell receptor (beta chain) is described in this entry. This clonotype was recorded a few times. The specificity of this receptor is unknown. The junction does not match germline at one end; this may be a read error. The sample belongs to a study of T cells in Graves' hyperthyroidism and ophthalmopathy (dated by TCRdb to between 2018 and 2020). For the wider study: Peripheral blood samples were taken at initial diagnosis, before any treatment was given. A discovery cohort of around 100 patients, about 40 with Graves' ophthalmopathy and approximately 60 with stable Graves' hyperthyroidism, was used to find distinguishing TCR V-J signatures. The study also compared thyroid tissue and blood T-cell repertoires from 5 to 7 Graves' hyperthyroidism patients. For training and testing, the 100 or so patients in the discovery cohort were randomly divided in a 7:3 ratio. After sampling, hyperthyroidism patients received methimazole starting at 30 mg daily, and ophthalmopathy patients received high-dose intravenous methylprednisolone. The paper describes TCR Vbeta CDR3 sequencing of about 140 peripheral blood samples, made up of 43 ophthalmopathy patients, 70 to 75 hyperthyroidism patients and 17 progressor patients. Prospective prediction of ophthalmopathy was tested in an independent validation cohort of some 20 hyperthyroidism patients and 15 to 17 patients who later progressed to ophthalmopathy. Beyond this particular receptor, the publication reports: Blood samples also contained most of the expanded thyroid clonotypes (frequency above 0.001), which suggests that blood repertoires may reflect thyroid immune responses. In validation, progression to ophthalmopathy was predicted by the model with nearly 71% sensitivity and roughly 76% specificity, a median of approximately 6.5 months before onset. Ophthalmopathy was separated from stable hyperthyroidism by a 13 V-J signature model, with approximately 85% sensitivity and roughly 81% specificity obtained in cross-validation and 80%/75% obtained in testing. No statistical method was used to set the sample size in advance, and investigators knew the group allocation.

Amplification of TCR beta CDR3 regions was carried out from RNA transcripts. A first-round RT-PCR of the TCR CDR3 used the HTBI primer set with the Qiagen OneStep RT-PCR kit. The libraries were constructed in a second round of multiplex PCR and then size-selected and purified. Sequencing of the libraries was done on an Illumina HiSeq2000 using paired-end 100 bp reads. As for the original processing: Raw data were processed with SOAPnuke, discarding reads with adapters, uncalled bases, mean Phred below 15, or no exact constant-primer or identifier match. COPE v1.2.5 was used to merge the high-quality paired reads, and each unique nucleotide sequence was defined as a clonotype. MiTCR v1.1 was used to align clonotypes to the IMGT TRBV, TRBD and TRBJ reference segments. The analysis was restricted to V-J combinations with a frequency above 0.0001, which together covered just over 98% of the repertoires. A TCS score was defined as the ratio of F50 (clonal expansion) to E x V (chaos), with BLOSUM62-based TCRdist applied between CDR3 peptides within each V-J. Welch's t-statistics and random forest reduced around 550 V-J features to about 13, which were used in a naive Bayes classifier (R e1071). The public reads were reprocessed in TCRdb via fastp at Q25 and MiXCR, keeping in-frame beta chains. Rows with one shared CDR3 protein collapse into an entry with the most common genes and DNA. These V and J calls derive from TCRdb rather than the authors' analysis. The sample profile shows roughly 500,000 distinct CDR3 sequences; about 16% of them were found once. The ten top clones hold about 29% of the sample.

The CDR3 spans 15 residues, from the cysteine through the phenylalanine. The sequence is cut down to CDR3 DNA, 45 bases in frame from base 1. As encoded in the germline V gene, CDR1 is MDHEN while CDR2 is SYDVKM. Moderately to severely active disease, a Clinical Activity Score of at least 3, a NOSPECS grade of at least 4, and a duration under 3 months were present in ophthalmopathy patients. Patients with uncontrolled infections, other autoimmune diseases, pregnancy or lactation were excluded. Diagnoses were established on the basis of clinical symptoms, serum thyroxine and TRAb, thyroid ultrasound, and orbital computed tomography. PBMCs were isolated from more than 8 ml of fresh peripheral blood by Ficoll-Paque density gradient centrifugation. Trizol reagent was used to extract total RNA, and RNA quality was then checked on an Agilent 2100 Bioanalyzer.

The sequence was obtained from a woman younger than 45 with Graves' ophthalmopathy. Sequencing input: blood. The V and J genes are TRBV28 and TRBJ2-5, with the D call perhaps TRBD1 or TRBD2, each one matching 5 bases. The sequence in DNA is TGTGTCAGCAGTAATACTGGGGGAGTGGGCGAGACCCAGTACTTC. Its amino acids are CVSSNTGGVGETQYF.